The rows below give T cell receptor beta chains drawn from one sample of a study of blood T cell repertoires in COVID-19. Sequenced by immunoSEQ multiplex PCR; TCRdb stores in-frame clones only, minus some. This table holds over 100,000 clones, approximately 84% found once. Sequenced material: peripheral blood. The receptors derive from a middle-aged man with active or convalescent COVID-19. Each CDR3 is given with its conserved first and last residue.

v_call	cdr3_aa
TRBV11-1	CASRKEAGSGELFF
TRBV27	CASSARRGGRWETQYF
TRBV2	CASTLGISPLHF
TRBV18	CASSPPAANGYTF
TRBV6-5	CASKVSGGQETQYF
TRBV29-1	CSVGYSYNEQFF
TRBV9	CASSARGKAASYEQYF
TRBV9	CASSVGLNNEQFF
TRBV6-5	CASRRPSAGSPLHF
TRBV27	CASSERQGAIYGYTF
TRBV5-6	CASSFGTENTEAFF
TRBV5-1	CASSRARGAADTQYF
TRBV3-1/TRBV3-2	CASSQEGGSSPLHF
TRBV25-1	CASSEVTSRGAYGYTF
TRBV5-5	CASSLGSTGTRYEQYF
TRBV24-1	CATSDPRTGANEQFF
TRBV11-1	CASSTHGGASDEQFF
TRBV6-1	CASSDGQNTEAFF
TRBV7-2	CASSSSGTSGLDEQFF
TRBV5-1	CASSLGTENTEAFF
TRBV9	CASSVDQSRNIQYF
TRBV19	CASSIDRGNSPLHF
TRBV7-2	CASSQGQFPVYGYTF
TRBV5-1	CASSLARENEQFF
TRBV6-5	CASSFGQVTEAFF
TRBV6-5	CASRQGAIWTEAFF
TRBV6-1	CASSDLDLGRGF
TRBV19	CASSGRDRAHQPQHF
TRBV11-2	CASSGVPNTEAFF